These 23 T cell receptor beta chains originate from one sample sequenced in a study of blood T cell repertoires in COVID-19. Libraries were prepared by immunoSEQ multiplex PCR; TCRdb keeps only in-frame clonotypes and omits some of them. The profile shows 450,000 or so clones, around nine tenths of them singletons. The specimen sequenced was peripheral blood. The receptor source for this set is a woman aged 40 to 50 with COVID-19, enrolled during active disease.

The chain uses TRBV11-1 and TRBJ2-3; weak D call: TRBD2 (6 bases). The length of the CDR3 is 15 residues. Germline-derived CDR1 and CDR2 are SGHAT and FQDESV (reference sequence). Trimming pared 2 bases from V and 1 base from J, leaving 10 bases between. The CDR3 is CASSLRSSGTDTQYF. DNA for the CDR3: TGTGCCAGCAGCTTAAGGTCTAGCGGCACAGATACGCAGTATTTT.

The chain is built from TRBV7-2 and TRBJ1-6; 7 bases align to TRBD1. Germline V gene data show CDR1 as SGHTA and CDR2 as FQGNSA. V gave up 0 bases and J gave up 7 bases; unmatched junction bases: 15. The CDR3 sequence is 19 residues long. The CDR3 spells CASSLALLRTGRSNSPLHF. CDR3 coding DNA: TGTGCCAGCAGCTTAGCTTTATTAAGGACAGGACGGTCAAATTCACCCCTCCACTTT.

In its sample, this clone was seen a few times. V and J are TRBV4-3 and TRBJ2-5; 7 bases are a match to TRBD1. The trim removed 1 base at V and 4 bases at J, leaving 6 bases unmatched. Germline CDR1 reads LGHNA; CDR2 reads YSLEER. There are 15 residues in the CDR3. Written as DNA, the CDR3 is TGCGCCAGCAGCCAAGGACAGGGAAGGGGAGAGACCCAGTACTTC. Translation gives CASSQGQGRGETQYF.

This clone appeared once. V usage is TRBV10-2 and J usage is TRBJ1-5; D is unresolved. The length of the CDR3 is 15 residues. V lost 6 bases and J 0 bases, leaving 12 bases between the germline ends. The germline CDR1 and CDR2 sequences are WSHSY and SAAADI. DNA of the CDR3: TGCGCCAGCAGCGCCTTACCCTATAGCAATCAGCCCCAGCATTTT. Protein: CASSALPYSNQPQHF.

The chain links TRBV3-1 (or the pseudogene TRBV3-2) to TRBJ1-4; D gene uncertain. The CDR3 runs to 15 residues. V lost 2 bases and J lost 5, with 12 bases in between. From germline, CDR1 is LGHDT and CDR2 YNNKEL (reference sequence). The CDR3 loop is CASSQNGLGNEKLFF. The CDR3 DNA is TGTGCCAGCAGCCAAAATGGGCTTGGGAATGAAAAACTGTTTTTT.

The chain employs TRBV15 and TRBJ2-7; 10 nucleotides line up with TRBD1. V dropped 1 base and J dropped 2; count of bases not matched to a gene: 5. Per the germline V gene, CDR1 is LNHNV and CDR2 is YYDKDF (reference sequence). The CDR3 runs to 16 residues. The DNA for the CDR3 is TGTGCCACCAGCAGAGGACGGGGACAGGGGACCTACGAGCAGTACTTC. Residues: CATSRGRGQGTYEQYF. The entire variable domain, with the rest obtained from reference TRBV15 and TRBJ2-7, is as follows: DAMVIQNPRYQVTQFGKPVTLSCSQTLNHNVMYWYQQKSSQAPKLLFHYYDKDFNNEADTPDNFQSRRPNTSFCFLDIRSPGLGDTAMYLCATSRGRGQGTYEQYFGPGTRLTVT.

This clone has more than one count but fewer than ten. The chain links TRBV27 to TRBJ1-1, with unresolved D. V lost 2 bases and J lost 0, with 19 bases in between. The CDR3 loop spans 18 amino acids. The germline CDR1 and CDR2 sequences are MNHEY and SMNVEV (reference sequence). The CDR3 nucleotides read TGTGCCAGCAGTTTAAGTCCGGGTCGGATCAGAATGAACACTGAAGCTTTCTTT. Translated: CASSLSPGRIRMNTEAFF.

The V gene is TRBV5-1, the J gene TRBJ1-2; TRBD1 aligns across 8 bases. CDR3 length: 15 amino acids. The germline V gene has CDR1 SGHRS and CDR2 YFSETQ. V lost 0 bases, J lost 5 bases, and 6 bases stayed unmatched. CDR3 amino acids: CASSLGTGMGYGYTF. In DNA, the CDR3 is TGCGCCAGCAGCTTGGGGACAGGGATGGGGTATGGCTACACCTTC.

The gene calls are TRBV27 and TRBJ2-7; the match to TRBD1 covers 9 bases. V trimming: 10 bases; J trimming: 1 base; junction bases outside the gene matches: 11. This CDR3 comprises 15 residues. CDR1 is MNHEY, CDR2 SMNVEV, per germline (reference sequence). CDR3 in amino acids: CATSNQQGASYEQYF. The DNA of the CDR3 is TGTGCCACCTCGAACCAACAGGGGGCGTCCTACGAGCAGTACTTC.

This rearrangement joins TRBV27 to TRBJ2-5; D ambiguous. This CDR3 has 11 amino acids. Trimming stripped 6 bases from V and 0 bases from J, with 2 bases between. Germline-derived CDR1 and CDR2 are MNHEY and SMNVEV (reference sequence). The CDR3 DNA reads TGTGCCAGCAGCTACCAAGAGACCCAGTACTTC. It codes for CASSYQETQYF.

This clone was seen a handful of times. The CDR3 region has the DNA TGTGCCACCAGTGATACAGGGGTCGGGGAGACCCAGTACTTC. Translating gives CATSDTGVGETQYF. V and J are TRBV24-1 and TRBJ2-5; 7 bases agree with TRBD1. The V gene's germline CDR1 is KGHDR and CDR2 SFDVKD. V lost 3 bases, J lost 5 bases, and 5 bases stayed unmatched. CDR3 length: 14 amino acids.

J is TRBJ1-2 and V is TRBV7-9; possibly TRBD1 for D (6 bases). The germline V and J ends were trimmed by 5 bases and 1 base, with 14 bases remaining between them. Germline values: CDR1 SEHNR, CDR2 FQNEAQ (reference sequence). The CDR3 loop spans 15 amino acids. In DNA, the CDR3 is TGTGCCAGCAGCCATACAGGGAACCTTAACTATGGCTACACCTTC. It translates to CASSHTGNLNYGYTF. The variable domain in full, completed from reference TRBV7-9 and TRBJ1-2, reads DTGVSQNPRHKITKRGQNVTFRCDPISEHNRLYWYRQTLGQGPEFLTYFQNEAQLEKSRLLSDRFSAERPKGSFSTLEIQRTEQGDSAMYLCASSHTGNLNYGYTFGSGTRLTVV.

The V and J genes are TRBV5-1 and TRBJ1-1; 7 bases match TRBD1. Germline CDR1 SGHRS, CDR2 YFSETQ. CDR3 length: 14 residues. With V trimmed by 2 bases and J by 4 bases, 5 bases remained unmatched. The CDR3 sequence: CASSLFQGGTEAFF. The DNA of the CDR3 is TGCGCCAGCAGCTTATTCCAGGGGGGCACTGAAGCTTTCTTT.

This clone was recorded a few times. The rearrangement links TRBV7-2 to TRBJ1-1; perhaps TRBD1 as D (6 bases). Germline V gives CDR1 SGHTA, CDR2 FQGNSA. Trimming left V 3 bases short and J 6 bases short, with 14 bases between. The CDR3 sequence is 14 residues long. CDR3 region: CASSLNRAAAEAFF. In nucleotides, the CDR3 is TGTGCCAGCAGCTTGAACAGGGCGGCGGCTGAAGCTTTCTTT.

The V gene is TRBV6-2 or TRBV6-3, the J gene TRBJ2-7; 8 bases match TRBD1. The germline gives CDR1 MNHEY, CDR2 SVGEGT. The junction had 6 bases not matched to a gene; V was cut back by 5 bases and J by 3 bases. This CDR3 comprises 14 residues. The CDR3 protein is CASSHPGQDYEQYF. Here the CDR3 DNA reads TGTGCCAGCAGTCACCCGGGACAGGACTACGAGCAGTACTTC.

This clone was recorded once. This chain uses TRBV4-2 with TRBJ2-5; 8 bases align to TRBD1. The CDR3 loop spans 13 amino acids. CDR1 is LGHNA, CDR2 YNFKEQ, per germline. Trimming at V came to 8 bases and at J to 5 bases, leaving 7 bases not matched to a gene. The CDR3 nucleotides are TGTGCCAGCGGACAGGGTCGTGTTGAGACCCAGTACTTC. It translates to CASGQGRVETQYF.

The V gene is TRBV20-1, the J gene TRBJ2-1; D remains ambiguous. The germline V and J ends were trimmed by 1 base and 10 bases, with 8 bases remaining between them. Germline V lookup: CDR1 DFQATT, CDR2 SNEGSKA (reference sequence). The CDR3 consists of 11 residues. The DNA for the CDR3 is TGCAGTGCTAGAGGAGCTACCGAGCAGTTCTTC. Its translation is CSARGATEQFF.

The chain employs TRBV28 and TRBJ1-1, with 8 nucleotides matching TRBD1. The CDR3 contains 14 residues. The trim removed 6 bases at V and 1 base at J, leaving 4 bases unmatched. CDR1 is MDHEN and CDR2 is SYDVKM in the germline V gene. The CDR3 nucleotides are TGTGCCAGCAGCCACAGGGGGTCGAACACTGAAGCTTTCTTT. This translates into CASSHRGSNTEAFF.

V usage is TRBV4-1 and J usage is TRBJ2-1, with D perhaps TRBD2 (5 bases). The CDR3 runs 16 residues. CDR1 and CDR2 from the germline V gene are MGHRA and YSYEKL. The V and J ends lost 0 bases and 6 bases respectively, with 15 bases between them. CDR3 nucleotide sequence: TGCGCCAGCAGCCAAGAAAGCGTCCGGCTAGCCAATGAGCAGTTCTTC. Protein product: CASSQESVRLANEQFF.

The chain has TRBV5-4 and TRBJ1-2; 10 bases align to TRBD1. This CDR3 has 15 amino acids. J gave up 8 bases and V 3 bases, and 10 bases lay outside the gene matches. Germline-derived CDR1 and CDR2 are SGHNT and YYREEE (reference sequence). CDR3 nucleotide sequence: TGTGCCAGCAGCTCACTGACAGGGGGCGCGGCCGGCTACACCTTC. Translating gives CASSSLTGGAAGYTF.

The chain is built from TRBV7-2 and TRBJ1-2; D is unresolved. This CDR3 spans 14 amino acids. Trimming took off 1 base at V and 7 bases at J, with 13 bases between the two ends. Per the germline V gene, CDR1 is SGHTA and CDR2 is FQGNSA. The DNA for the CDR3 is TGTGCCAGCAGCTTAGGGGGAGAAACGGGTGGCTACACCTTC. It is translated as CASSLGGETGGYTF. The entire variable domain, with the rest obtained from reference TRBV7-2 and TRBJ1-2, is as follows: GAGVSQSPSNKVTEKGKDVELRCDPISGHTALYWYRQSLGQGLEFLIYFQGNSAPDKSGLPSDRFSAERTGGSVSTLTIQRTQQEDSAVYLCASSLGGETGGYTFGSGTRLTVV.

V is TRBV7-2 and J is TRBJ2-3; a possible D gene is TRBD2 (6 bases). V was cut by 2 bases and J by 10 bases, with 16 bases left in between. Germline CDR1 reads SGHTA; CDR2 reads FQGNSA. The CDR3 is made up of 14 amino acids. CDR3: CASSLRRGEGPQYF. CDR3 DNA: TGTGCCAGCAGCTTACGGAGGGGAGAAGGGCCGCAGTATTTT.

The chain joins TRBV28 to TRBJ2-7, with TRBD1 matching over 7 bases. Germline CDR1 MDHEN, CDR2 SYDVKM. The CDR3 spans 17 residues. V gave up 5 bases and J gave up 4 bases; unmatched junction bases: 17. The CDR3 loop reads CASSTAGANRGSYEQYF. The CDR3 region has the DNA TGTGCCAGCAGTACCGCCGGGGCGAACAGGGGTTCTTACGAGCAGTACTTC.